These 10 T cell receptor beta chains were sequenced from one sample in a study of T cells in Graves' hyperthyroidism and ophthalmopathy. From RNA transcripts, TCR beta CDR3 regions were amplified. The HTBI set primed first-round TCR CDR3 RT-PCR. TCRdb fed the multiplex PCR reads into MiXCR, producing one record per CDR3 protein. The data contain over 250,000 distinct CDR3 sequences, roughly 13% of them singletons. The specimen sequenced was blood. The receptors derive from a woman aged 40 to 50 with Graves' ophthalmopathy.

This clonotype was recorded at least ten times. The gene calls are TRBV5-6 and TRBJ2-1; 8 nucleotides agree with TRBD2. The germline V gene encodes CDR1 SGHDT and CDR2 YYEEEE. V gave up 1 base and J gave up 6 bases; unmatched junction bases: 9. CDR3 size: 16 residues. The CDR3 loop reads CASSLISPSGLNEQFF. In DNA form, the CDR3 reads TGTGCCAGCAGCTTGATCTCGCCTAGCGGGCTCAATGAGCAGTTCTTC.

This clonotype was seen many times. This sequence joins TRBV28 and TRBJ1-5; 8 bases map to TRBD1. This CDR3 is 15 amino acids long. With V trimmed by 6 bases and J by 2 bases, 6 bases remained unmatched. CDR1 is MDHEN, CDR2 SYDVKM, per germline. As DNA, the CDR3 is TGTGCCAGCAGCCGAGGGACAGGTGGCAATCAGCCCCAGCATTTT. This translates into CASSRGTGGNQPQHF.

This clonotype has a count of ten or more. The chain employs TRBV11-2 and TRBJ2-1, with 9 bases identical to TRBD2. Germline CDR1 SGHAT, CDR2 FQNNGV. The CDR3 is 17 amino acids. V lost 5 bases, J lost 3 bases, and 11 bases stayed unmatched. Written as DNA, the CDR3 is TGTGCCAGCAGCAAGGGTGCGGGGGGGACCTACTACAATGAGCAGTTCTTC. As protein: CASSKGAGGTYYNEQFF.

The gene calls are TRBV7-2 and TRBJ2-5; 11 nucleotides agree with TRBD2. With 5 bases clipped from V and 5 bases from J, the junction kept 13 bases outside the gene matches. CDR3 length equals 17 residues. From germline, CDR1 is SGHTA and CDR2 FQGNSA. The CDR3 coding sequence is TGTGCCAGCAGCGAAAGCGAATTAGCGGGGGGGCTGGAGACCCAGTACTTC. Encoded protein: CASSESELAGGLETQYF.

This clonotype was seen repeatedly, ten times or more. This sequence joins TRBV6-1 and TRBJ1-3; no clear D gene. Germline V gives CDR1 MNHNS, CDR2 SASEGT. There are 11 residues in the CDR3. The V end lost 4 bases, the J end lost 8 bases, and 6 bases lay between the germline ends. The CDR3 region is CASSVSHTIYF. Written as DNA, the CDR3 is TGTGCCAGCAGTGTGTCCCACACCATATATTTT.

The sample holds many counts of this clonotype. The DNA for the CDR3 is TGTGCCAGCAGCTTAACAGGGTCTAATGAAAAACTGTTTTTT. It is translated as CASSLTGSNEKLFF. The V call is TRBV11-2, the J call TRBJ1-4, with a weak D call TRBD1 (6 bases). Germline assignment: CDR1 SGHAT and CDR2 FQNNGV. Trimming removed 2 bases at V and 3 bases at J, with 7 bases between. The CDR3 spans 14 residues.

This clonotype was detected many times. The rearrangement uses TRBV20-1 and TRBJ1-5; 10 bases match TRBD1. The CDR3 has 16 amino acids. CDR1 is DFQATT and CDR2 is SNEGSKA in the germline V gene (reference sequence). V gave up 3 bases and J gave up 7 bases; unmatched junction bases: 12. CDR3 nucleotides: TGCAGTGCTAGCTACCGGGACAGGGGAAAAAGACAGCCCCAGCATTTT. Protein: CSASYRDRGKRQPQHF.

This clonotype occurred many times. This chain uses TRBV20-1 with TRBJ1-5, with D unresolved. V lost 6 bases to trimming and J lost 4 bases, with 13 bases between them. Germline values: CDR1 DFQATT, CDR2 SNEGSKA (reference sequence). CDR3 length: 13 residues. The CDR3 nucleotides read TGCAGTGCCGCGATCGGTCTAAATCAGCCCCAGCATTTT. This codes for CSAAIGLNQPQHF.

CDR3 sequence (DNA): TGTGCCAGCAGCTTAGGCGTGTTCCCCGAGCAGTACTTC. Its translation is CASSLGVFPEQYF. This sequence joins TRBV7-8 and TRBJ2-7; D is uncertain. Trimming left V 1 base short and J 6 bases short, with 10 bases between. The germline V gene encodes CDR1 SGHVS and CDR2 FQNEAQ. The CDR3 length is 13 residues.

At least ten counts were recorded for this clonotype. This CDR3 reads CASSEGAGLNTEAFF. CDR3 DNA: TGTGCCAGCAGCGAGGGGGCTGGCCTGAACACTGAAGCTTTCTTT. This chain joins TRBV2 and TRBJ1-1; 7 bases are a match to TRBD1. Germline values: CDR1 SNHLY, CDR2 FYNNEI. V shed 6 bases, J shed 0 bases, and the junction held 7 bases outside the gene matches. The CDR3 has 15 residues.